The rows below give T cell receptor beta chains drawn from one sample of a study of Graves' ophthalmopathy and Graves' hyperthyroidism. TCRdb re-analysed the multiplex PCR reads in MiXCR, keeping a single row per CDR3 protein. The sample consists of around 1.1 million distinct CDR3 sequences, about two fifths of them appearing once. The source material was peripheral blood or thyroid tissue (not recorded which). The receptors shown here come from an adult man with Graves' hyperthyroidism. The CDR3 runs from the conserved cysteine through the conserved F or W. The order of the fields is D gene, clone size, V gene, J gene, CDR3 DNA, CDR3 protein. A D gene is named only where the DNA matches it firmly. Clone size is shown for a subset of rows, as once, few, many or a class of expanded clone.

D: .; size: many; V: TRBV2; J: TRBJ1-1; DNA: TGTGCCAGCATAAAAGACACCGCTATGCAGAACACTGAAGCTTTCTTT; CDR3: CASIKDTAMQNTEAFF
D: .; size: many; V: TRBV5-5; J: TRBJ1-2; DNA: TGTGCCAGCACCTACGCAGGGGACCCTAACTATGGCTACACCTTC; CDR3: CASTYAGDPNYGYTF
D: TRBD1; size: few; V: TRBV3-1; J: TRBJ2-7; DNA: TGTGCCAGCAGCCTCAGGGGACAGGTCTACGAGCAGTACTTC; CDR3: CASSLRGQVYEQYF
D: TRBD1; size: few; V: TRBV5-6; J: TRBJ1-6; DNA: TGTGCCAGCAGCGCGGGACAGGGTGGACCCCTCCACTTT; CDR3: CASSAGQGGPLHF
D: .; size: many; V: TRBV9; J: TRBJ1-5; DNA: TGTGCCAGCAGCGCCCATAGCAATCAGCCCCAGCATTTT; CDR3: CASSAHSNQPQHF
D: .; size: .; V: TRBV7-2; J: TRBJ1-5; DNA: TGTGCCAGCAGCTTAGGGCCCCAGCATTTT; CDR3: CASSLGPQHF
D: TRBD1; size: .; V: TRBV10-3; J: TRBJ2-5; DNA: TGTGCCAGCAGTACGGGACAGGGGACCCCGTACTTC; CDR3: CASSTGQGTPYF
D: .; size: .; V: TRBV29-1; J: TRBJ1-2; DNA: TGCAGCGTTGCTTGGCAGGGGTATGGCTACACCTTC; CDR3: CSVAWQGYGYTF
D: .; size: once; V: TRBV7-8; J: TRBJ2-6; DNA: TGTGCCAGCAGCTTAGGAAATAGGGGGGCCAACGTCCTGACTTTC; CDR3: CASSLGNRGANVLTF
D: .; size: many; V: TRBV19; J: TRBJ1-5; DNA: TGTGCCACCCGGACAGCTTCCTATAGCAATCAGCCCCAGCATTTT; CDR3: CATRTASYSNQPQHF
D: .; size: .; V: TRBV5-1; J: TRBJ2-3; DNA: TGCGCCAGCAGCTTCAGGTCCAGGGAGACAGATACGCAGTATTTT; CDR3: CASSFRSRETDTQYF
D: .; size: few; V: TRBV29-1; J: TRBJ2-2; DNA: TGCAGCGTAATGGTCGCGTACACCGGGGAGCTGTTTTTT; CDR3: CSVMVAYTGELFF
D: .; size: few; V: TRBV4-1; J: TRBJ1-2; DNA: TGCACCAGCAGCCAACCGGTAGGACCGAAGAACTATGGCTACACCTTC; CDR3: CTSSQPVGPKNYGYTF
D: .; size: .; V: TRBV12-3/TRBV12-4; J: TRBJ2-1; DNA: TGTGCCAGCAGTTTGAGTGAGCAGTTCTTC; CDR3: CASSLSEQFF
D: TRBD1; size: .; V: TRBV6-2/TRBV6-3; J: TRBJ1-2; DNA: TGTGCCAGCACCTACAGGGGTGGCTACACCTTC; CDR3: CASTYRGGYTF
D: .; size: many; V: TRBV7-2; J: TRBJ2-5; DNA: TGTGCCAGCAGCTTAGGAATCGGAACAGGGCGTCGGGTTGGAGAGACCCAGTACTTC; CDR3: CASSLGIGTGRRVGETQYF
D: .; size: .; V: TRBV2; J: TRBJ1-3; DNA: TGTGCCAGCACCCGGGGGAGCTCTGGAAACACCATATATTTT; CDR3: CASTRGSSGNTIYF
D: .; size: few; V: TRBV10-3; J: TRBJ2-7; DNA: TGTGCCAGCAGTTCCGATTCCGTGACTCCGCGCGAGCAGTACTTC; CDR3: CASSSDSVTPREQYF
D: .; size: .; V: TRBV20-1; J: TRBJ2-5; DNA: TGCAGTGCTCGTCCAAGAGGGGGGCGGGAGACCCAGTACTTC; CDR3: CSARPRGGRETQYF
D: .; size: .; V: TRBV5-1; J: TRBJ2-5; DNA: TGCGCCAGCAGCCACCGTGACGGAGGAGAGACCCAGTACTTC; CDR3: CASSHRDGGETQYF
D: .; size: many; V: TRBV29-1; J: TRBJ2-5; DNA: TGCAGCGTTGAACGCGGAGCCGGCCTGGAGACCCAGTACTTC; CDR3: CSVERGAGLETQYF
D: .; size: few; V: TRBV5-1; J: TRBJ2-5; DNA: TGCGCCAGCAGCCGCCTTACGGGGCGCCAAGAGACCCAGTACTTC; CDR3: CASSRLTGRQETQYF
D: .; size: .; V: TRBV19; J: TRBJ2-7; DNA: TGTGCCAGTAGTATAGATCAGGGGACGTACTCCTACGAGCAGTACTTC; CDR3: CASSIDQGTYSYEQYF
D: .; size: .; V: TRBV7-9; J: TRBJ1-6; DNA: TGTGCCAGCAGCTCACCCTCGGGGGGTTATAATTCACCCCTCCACTTT; CDR3: CASSSPSGGYNSPLHF
D: .; size: .; V: TRBV10-3; J: TRBJ2-7; DNA: TGTGCCATCAGGGGGAGTCGGGGGCGGGGATCCTACGAGCAGTACTTC; CDR3: CAIRGSRGRGSYEQYF
D: TRBD1; size: .; V: TRBV19; J: TRBJ1-1; DNA: TGTGCCAGTAGCCAAGGGGGCGCGGACACTGAAGCTTTCTTT; CDR3: CASSQGGADTEAFF
D: TRBD2; size: .; V: TRBV7-9; J: TRBJ2-5; DNA: TGCGCCAGCAGCCAAGATCCGGGGGAGGGGCAGCCCCAGTACTTC; CDR3: CASSQDPGEGQPQYF
D: TRBD1; size: .; V: TRBV7-9; J: TRBJ1-1; DNA: TGTGCCAGCAGCAGATCCGGGACAGGGACTGAAGCTTTCTTT; CDR3: CASSRSGTGTEAFF
D: TRBD1; size: .; V: TRBV29-1; J: TRBJ2-3; DNA: TGCAGCGTTACCGGGGACAGGGGTGACACAGATACGCAGTATTTT; CDR3: CSVTGDRGDTDTQYF
D: TRBD2; size: .; V: TRBV10-2; J: TRBJ2-5; DNA: TGCGCCAGCAGTGGAATAGGGACTAGCGGCCACCAAGAGACCCAGTACTTC; CDR3: CASSGIGTSGHQETQYF
D: .; size: .; V: TRBV12-3/TRBV12-4; J: TRBJ2-7; DNA: TGTGCCAGCAGATCGCCGGTTGCCCACGAGCAGTACTTC; CDR3: CASRSPVAHEQYF
D: .; size: few; V: TRBV25-1; J: TRBJ2-3; DNA: TGTGCCAGCAGTGAGGCAGGGCTTACAGATACGCAGTATTTT; CDR3: CASSEAGLTDTQYF
D: TRBD2; size: .; V: TRBV2; J: TRBJ2-7; DNA: TGTGCCAGCAGGTTGGGGGGGTTGGACGAGCAGTACTTC; CDR3: CASRLGGLDEQYF
D: TRBD1; size: few; V: TRBV7-2; J: TRBJ1-1; DNA: TGTGCCAGCAGTTCCCTGGACAGGGGGCCGAACACTGAAGCTTTCTTT; CDR3: CASSSLDRGPNTEAFF
D: TRBD1; size: many; V: TRBV15; J: TRBJ1-4; DNA: TGTGCCACCAGCAGGGAGCCAGGGGGTAATGAAAAACTGTTTTTT; CDR3: CATSREPGGNEKLFF
D: .; size: .; V: TRBV9; J: TRBJ2-7; DNA: TGTGCCAGCAGCGTTTGGACAAGCAGTTTCTCCTACGAGCAGTACTTC; CDR3: CASSVWTSSFSYEQYF
D: .; size: once; V: TRBV7-2; J: TRBJ2-5; DNA: TGTGCCAGCAGCTTATTTCCTCAGCCCCAGTACTTC; CDR3: CASSLFPQPQYF
D: .; size: .; V: TRBV4-2; J: TRBJ1-2; DNA: TGTGCCAGCAGCCATGTCGGGCTTGATGGCTACACCTTC; CDR3: CASSHVGLDGYTF
D: .; size: few; V: TRBV4-1; J: TRBJ1-4; DNA: TGCGCCAGCAGCCTTTACAGCGGACCTCCGGGTTTTCTGTTTTTT; CDR3: CASSLYSGPPGFLFF
D: TRBD1; size: .; V: TRBV5-6; J: TRBJ2-7; DNA: TGTGCCAGCAACATCGGGACAGGGTGCTACGAGCAGTACTTC; CDR3: CASNIGTGCYEQYF
D: .; size: .; V: TRBV25-1; J: TRBJ1-6; DNA: TGTGCCAGCAGACCCGGCCCCGGGAATTCACCCCTCCACTTT; CDR3: CASRPGPGNSPLHF
D: .; size: many; V: TRBV5-1; J: TRBJ1-2; DNA: TGCGCCAGCAGCTCACAACGACAGGCCCAACTCGGTGGCTACACCTTC; CDR3: CASSSQRQAQLGGYTF
D: .; size: .; V: TRBV20-1; J: TRBJ1-5; DNA: TGCAGTGCTAGAGACGAACTCAAAGGGACCCTCCATGGAAATCAGCCCCAGCATTTT; CDR3: CSARDELKGTLHGNQPQHF
D: TRBD1; size: many; V: TRBV4-3; J: TRBJ1-6; DNA: TGCGCCAGCAGCCAAGCCGGACAGGGCTATAATTCACCCCTCCACTTT; CDR3: CASSQAGQGYNSPLHF
D: TRBD1; size: many; V: TRBV9; J: TRBJ1-5; DNA: TGTGCCAGCAGCAAGACAGGGGGTGAAGATCAGCCCCAGCATTTT; CDR3: CASSKTGGEDQPQHF
D: .; size: .; V: TRBV10-3; J: TRBJ1-5; DNA: TGTGCCATCAGAGAAACAGGATTGGGATATCAGCCCCAGCATTTT; CDR3: CAIRETGLGYQPQHF
D: .; size: .; V: TRBV7-6; J: TRBJ1-4; DNA: TGTGCCAGCAGCTCCTCGCAGGGAAGTCAGAATGAAAAACTGTTTTTT; CDR3: CASSSSQGSQNEKLFF
D: .; size: many; V: TRBV7-9; J: TRBJ2-7; DNA: TGTGCCAGCAGCAGCACATTGGGACCCCCGTGGAACGAGCAGTACTTC; CDR3: CASSSTLGPPWNEQYF
D: TRBD2; size: .; V: TRBV29-1; J: TRBJ2-3; DNA: TGCAACGTTGGGACTAGCGGAGATACGCAGTATTTT; CDR3: CNVGTSGDTQYF
D: .; size: .; V: TRBV27; J: TRBJ1-6; DNA: TGTGCCAGCAGAGTATCGGGGCTATTCTCACCCCTCCACTTT; CDR3: CASRVSGLFSPLHF
D: .; size: few; V: TRBV6-6; J: TRBJ2-5; DNA: TGTGCCAGCAGAAAAGCGGAAGAGACCCAGTACTTC; CDR3: CASRKAEETQYF
D: TRBD1; size: .; V: TRBV10-3; J: TRBJ1-6; DNA: TGTGCCATCAGTTACGCCACAGGGGGCATGGTTTCCCTCCACTTT; CDR3: CAISYATGGMVSLHF
D: .; size: .; V: TRBV6-5; J: TRBJ2-5; DNA: TGTGCCAGCAGTCCACAGGGTAATCAAGAGACCCAGTACTTC; CDR3: CASSPQGNQETQYF
D: TRBD1; size: .; V: TRBV2; J: TRBJ1-6; DNA: TGTGCCAGCAAAGGGGGACAGGGAAATTCACCCCTCCACTTT; CDR3: CASKGGQGNSPLHF
D: .; size: .; V: TRBV20-1; J: TRBJ2-7; DNA: TGCAGTGCATCGGGCGCGTGGACCTCCGAGCAGTACTTC; CDR3: CSASGAWTSEQYF
D: .; size: .; V: TRBV19; J: TRBJ1-5; DNA: TGTGCCAGTAACGGGGACTATAGCAATCAGCCCCAGCATTTT; CDR3: CASNGDYSNQPQHF
D: .; size: .; V: TRBV25-1; J: TRBJ1-5; DNA: TGTGCCAGCGAGGGAGGGGGTGGCCCTCAGCCCCAGCATTTT; CDR3: CASEGGGGPQPQHF
D: TRBD1; size: .; V: TRBV10-2; J: TRBJ1-2; DNA: TGCACCAGCAGCGTAGCCGAGACAGGGTCTGGCTACACCTTC; CDR3: CTSSVAETGSGYTF